This note documents a single T cell receptor beta chain sequence. One junction end does not reproduce the germline sequence, and a read error may be involved. The data belong to a study of blood T cell repertoires in COVID-19. Study summary: Sites across the United States, Italy and Spain contributed samples from acute and convalescent COVID-19. The analysed material was cDNA or gDNA that came from T cells, B-cell-depleted T cells, or PBMCs.

Some clones are missing from TCRdb's copy, which holds only in-frame ones; the method was immunoSEQ multiplex PCR. The sample lists approximately 35,000 clones, 91% occurring once. The CDR3 covers 15 residues. CDR1 and CDR2 from the germline V gene are SGHVS and FNYEAQ. The specimen was peripheral blood. This chain joins TRBV7-6 and TRBJ2-3; 9 positions match TRBD2. The sequence was collected from a human donor with active COVID-19. The donor label of this sample is uncertain. The CDR3 loop reads CASSLAGASTDTQYF. Here the CDR3 DNA reads TGTGCCAGCAGTTTAGCGGGGGCCAGCACAGATACGCAGTATTTT.